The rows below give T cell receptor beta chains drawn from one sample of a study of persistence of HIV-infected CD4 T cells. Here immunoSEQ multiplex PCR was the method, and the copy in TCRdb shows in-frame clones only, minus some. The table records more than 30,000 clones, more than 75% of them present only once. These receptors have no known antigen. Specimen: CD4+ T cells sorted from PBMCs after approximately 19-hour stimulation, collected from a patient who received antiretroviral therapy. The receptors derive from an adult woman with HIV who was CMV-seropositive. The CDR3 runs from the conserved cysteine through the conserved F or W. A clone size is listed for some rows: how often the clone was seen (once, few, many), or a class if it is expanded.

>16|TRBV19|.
CASSIDSPYTVNEAFF
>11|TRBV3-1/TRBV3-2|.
CASSGLYEQYF
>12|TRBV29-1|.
CSVADRAGELFF
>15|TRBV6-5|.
CASNPDRTAFFGYTF
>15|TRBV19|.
CASNTEASGANVLTF
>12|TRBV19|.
CASADRPYEQYF
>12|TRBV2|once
CASSTGNYGYTF
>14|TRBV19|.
CASTTAVGGTEAFF
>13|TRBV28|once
CASRNDRGYGYTF
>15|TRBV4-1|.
CASSQGGGAADTQYF
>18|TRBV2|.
CASSETGVPDWGKETQYF
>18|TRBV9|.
CASSDGQGRAPIPHGYTF
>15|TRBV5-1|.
CASSGTGLSNEKLFF
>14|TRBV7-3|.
CASSQTGYTGELFF
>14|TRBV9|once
CASSVFWDYNEQFF
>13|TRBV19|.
CASSIVSQGFEYF
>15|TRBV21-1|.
CASSPLQTSTDTQYF
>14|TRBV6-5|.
CARKSPELNEKLFF
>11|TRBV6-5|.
CASSNRVEAFF
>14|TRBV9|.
CASSVGTGKDEQFF
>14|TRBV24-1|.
CATSDPTGGDEQYF
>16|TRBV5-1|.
CASSLAEQGRGGELFF
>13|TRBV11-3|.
CASSFSTDTEAFF
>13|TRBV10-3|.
CAIRSGSTDTQYF
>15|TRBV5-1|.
CASSLTGDVNTEAFF
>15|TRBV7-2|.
CASSPAPLAEETQYF
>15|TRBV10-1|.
CASSDPPGLREEQFF
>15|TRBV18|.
CASSRYEQPPYEQYF